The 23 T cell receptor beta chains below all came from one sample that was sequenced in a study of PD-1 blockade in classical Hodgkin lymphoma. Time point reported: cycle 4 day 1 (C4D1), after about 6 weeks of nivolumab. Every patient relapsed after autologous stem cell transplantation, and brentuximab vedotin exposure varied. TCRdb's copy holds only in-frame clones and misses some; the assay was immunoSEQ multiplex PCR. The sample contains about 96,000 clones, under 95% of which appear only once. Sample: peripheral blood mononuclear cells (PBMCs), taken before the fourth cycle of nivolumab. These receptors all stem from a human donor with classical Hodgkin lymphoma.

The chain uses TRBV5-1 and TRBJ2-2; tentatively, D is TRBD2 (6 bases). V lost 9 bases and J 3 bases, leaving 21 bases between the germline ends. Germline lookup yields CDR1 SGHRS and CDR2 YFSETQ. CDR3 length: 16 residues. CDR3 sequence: CATSTSSQPHTGELFF. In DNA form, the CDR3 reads TGCGCCACCTCGACTAGTTCCCAACCTCACACCGGGGAGCTGTTTTTT. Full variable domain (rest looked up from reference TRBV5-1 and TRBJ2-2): KAGVTQTPRYLIKTRGQQVTLSCSPISGHRSVSWYQQTPGQGLQFLFEYFSETQRNKGNFPGRFSGRQFSNSRSEMNVSTLELGDSALYLCATSTSSQPHTGELFFGEGSRLTVL.

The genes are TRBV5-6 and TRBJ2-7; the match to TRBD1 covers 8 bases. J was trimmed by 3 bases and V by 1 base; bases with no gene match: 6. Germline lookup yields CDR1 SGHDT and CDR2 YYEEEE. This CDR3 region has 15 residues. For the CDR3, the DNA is TGTGCCAGCAGCTTGTATGGACAGGGATTCTACGAGCAGTACTTC. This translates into CASSLYGQGFYEQYF.

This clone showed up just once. DNA of the CDR3: TGTGCCAGCAGCCAATCGGCCACTGAAGCTTTCTTT. Protein sequence: CASSQSATEAFF. This chain joins TRBV14 and TRBJ1-1; D gene unclear. Germline V gene data show CDR1 as SGHDN and CDR2 as FVKESK. CDR3 length: 12 residues. The germline V and J ends were trimmed by 2 bases and 4 bases, with 5 bases remaining between them.

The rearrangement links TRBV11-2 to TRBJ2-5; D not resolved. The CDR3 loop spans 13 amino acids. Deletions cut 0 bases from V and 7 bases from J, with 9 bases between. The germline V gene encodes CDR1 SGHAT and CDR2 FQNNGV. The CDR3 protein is CASSLDGVGTQYF. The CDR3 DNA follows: TGTGCCAGCAGCTTAGATGGGGTGGGGACCCAGTACTTC.

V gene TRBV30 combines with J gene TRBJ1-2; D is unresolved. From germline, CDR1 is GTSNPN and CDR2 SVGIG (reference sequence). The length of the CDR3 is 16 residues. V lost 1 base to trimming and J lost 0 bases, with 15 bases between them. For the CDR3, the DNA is TGTGCCTGGAGTGGGGATATCGGGCGTACTAACTATGGCTACACCTTC. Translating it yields CAWSGDIGRTNYGYTF.

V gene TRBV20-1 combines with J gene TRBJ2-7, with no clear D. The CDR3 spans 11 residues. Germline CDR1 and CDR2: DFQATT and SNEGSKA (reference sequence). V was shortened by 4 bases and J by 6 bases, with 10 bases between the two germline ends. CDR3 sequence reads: CSATTAGEQYF. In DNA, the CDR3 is TGCAGTGCTACGACTGCTGGCGAGCAGTACTTC.

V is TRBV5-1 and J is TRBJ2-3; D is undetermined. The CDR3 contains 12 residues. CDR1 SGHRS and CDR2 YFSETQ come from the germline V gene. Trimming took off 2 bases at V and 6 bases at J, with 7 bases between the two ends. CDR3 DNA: TGCGCCAGCAGCTTACGGTGGGATACGCAGTATTTT. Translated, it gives CASSLRWDTQYF.

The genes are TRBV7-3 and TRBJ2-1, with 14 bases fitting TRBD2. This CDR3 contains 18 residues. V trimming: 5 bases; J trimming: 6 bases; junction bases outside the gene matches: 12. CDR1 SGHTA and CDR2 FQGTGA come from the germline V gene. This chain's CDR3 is CASSAGISGTSGSNEQFF. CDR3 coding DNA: TGTGCCAGCAGCGCGGGTATTTCCGGGACTAGCGGGAGCAATGAGCAGTTCTTC.

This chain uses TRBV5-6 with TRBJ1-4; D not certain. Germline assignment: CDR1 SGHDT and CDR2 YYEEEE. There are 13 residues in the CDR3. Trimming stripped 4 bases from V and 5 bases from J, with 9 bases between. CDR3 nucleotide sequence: TGTGCCAGCAGCGTCTTAAGGAATGAAAAACTGTTTTTT. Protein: CASSVLRNEKLFF. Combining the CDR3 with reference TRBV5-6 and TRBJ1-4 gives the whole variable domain DAGVTQSPTHLIKTRGQQVTLRCSPKSGHDTVSWYQQALGQGPQFIFQYYEEEERQRGNFPDRFSGHQFPNYSSELNVNALLLGDSALYLCASSVLRNEKLFFGSGTQLSVL.

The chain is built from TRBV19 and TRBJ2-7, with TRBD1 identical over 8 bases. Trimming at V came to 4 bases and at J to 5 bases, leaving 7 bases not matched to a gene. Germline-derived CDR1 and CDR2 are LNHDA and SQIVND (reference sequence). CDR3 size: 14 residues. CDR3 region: CASSNQGARNEQYF. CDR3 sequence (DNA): TGTGCCAGTAGTAATCAGGGGGCGAGGAACGAGCAGTACTTC.

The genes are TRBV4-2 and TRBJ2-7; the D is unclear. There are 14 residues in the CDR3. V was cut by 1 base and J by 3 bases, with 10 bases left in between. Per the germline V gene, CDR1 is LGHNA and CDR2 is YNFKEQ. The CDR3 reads CASSQADTGYEQYF. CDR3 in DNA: TGTGCCAGCAGCCAAGCCGATACCGGCTACGAGCAGTACTTC.

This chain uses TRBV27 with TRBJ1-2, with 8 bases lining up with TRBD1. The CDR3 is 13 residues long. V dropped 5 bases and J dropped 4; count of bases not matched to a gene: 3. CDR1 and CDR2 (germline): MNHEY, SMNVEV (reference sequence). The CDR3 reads CASSLTGGYGYTF. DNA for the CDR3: TGTGCCAGCAGTCTTACAGGGGGCTATGGCTACACCTTC.

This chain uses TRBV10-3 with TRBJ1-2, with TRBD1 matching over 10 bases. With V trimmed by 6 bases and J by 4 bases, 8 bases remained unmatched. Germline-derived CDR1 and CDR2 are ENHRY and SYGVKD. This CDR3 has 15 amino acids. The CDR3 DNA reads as TGTGCCATCAGGGCCCCTGGACAGGGGGGCTATGGCTACACCTTC. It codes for CAIRAPGQGGYGYTF.

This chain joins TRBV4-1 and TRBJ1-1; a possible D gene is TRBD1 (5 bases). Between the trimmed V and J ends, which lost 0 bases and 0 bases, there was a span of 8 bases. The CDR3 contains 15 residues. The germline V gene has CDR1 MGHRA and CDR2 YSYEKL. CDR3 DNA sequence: TGCGCCAGCAGCCAAGAGGGGGGAGTGAACACTGAAGCTTTCTTT. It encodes CASSQEGGVNTEAFF.

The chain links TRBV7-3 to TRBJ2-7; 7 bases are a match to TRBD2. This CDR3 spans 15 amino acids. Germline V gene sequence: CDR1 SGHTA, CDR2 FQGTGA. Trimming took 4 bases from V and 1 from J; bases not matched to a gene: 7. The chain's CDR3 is CASSYFGGLSYEQYF. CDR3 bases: TGTGCCAGCAGCTATTTCGGGGGACTATCCTACGAGCAGTACTTC.

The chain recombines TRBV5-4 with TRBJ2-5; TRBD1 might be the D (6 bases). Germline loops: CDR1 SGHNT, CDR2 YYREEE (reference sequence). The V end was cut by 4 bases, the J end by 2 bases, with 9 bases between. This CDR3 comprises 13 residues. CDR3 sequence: CASSLGGQETQYF. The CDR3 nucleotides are TGTGCCAGCAGCCTAGGGGGTCAAGAGACCCAGTACTTC. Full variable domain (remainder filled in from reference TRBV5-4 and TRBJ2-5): ETGVTQSPTHLIKTRGQQVTLRCSSQSGHNTVSWYQQALGQGPQFIFQYYREEENGRGNFPPRFSGLQFPNYSSELNVNALELDDSALYLCASSLGGQETQYFGPGTRLLVL.

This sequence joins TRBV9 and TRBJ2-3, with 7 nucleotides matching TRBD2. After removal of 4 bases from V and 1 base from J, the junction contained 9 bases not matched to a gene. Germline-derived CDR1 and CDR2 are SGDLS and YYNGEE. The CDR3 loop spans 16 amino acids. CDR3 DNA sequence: TGTGCCAGCAGCCCCTTTTCGCTAGCGGGCACAGATACGCAGTATTTT. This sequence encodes CASSPFSLAGTDTQYF.

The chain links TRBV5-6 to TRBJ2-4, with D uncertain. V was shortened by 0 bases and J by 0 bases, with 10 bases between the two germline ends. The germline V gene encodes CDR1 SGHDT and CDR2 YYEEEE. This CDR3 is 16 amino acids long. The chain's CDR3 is CASSLGQLLAKNIQYF. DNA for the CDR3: TGTGCCAGCAGCTTGGGGCAGTTACTAGCCAAAAACATTCAGTACTTC. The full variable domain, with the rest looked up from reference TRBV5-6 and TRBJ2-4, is DAGVTQSPTHLIKTRGQQVTLRCSPKSGHDTVSWYQQALGQGPQFIFQYYEEEERQRGNFPDRFSGHQFPNYSSELNVNALLLGDSALYLCASSLGQLLAKNIQYFGAGTRLSVL.

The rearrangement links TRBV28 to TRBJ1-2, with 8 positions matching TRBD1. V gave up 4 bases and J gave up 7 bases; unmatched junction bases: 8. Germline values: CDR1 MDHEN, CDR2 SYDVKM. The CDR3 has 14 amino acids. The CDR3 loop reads CASSSGQGFSGYTF. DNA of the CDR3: TGTGCCAGCAGTTCTGGACAGGGTTTCTCTGGCTACACCTTC.

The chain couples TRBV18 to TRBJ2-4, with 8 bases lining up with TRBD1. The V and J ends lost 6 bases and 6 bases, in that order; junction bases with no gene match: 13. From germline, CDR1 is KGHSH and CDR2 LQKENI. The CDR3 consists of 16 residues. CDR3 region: CASSDRDLVVGNIQYF. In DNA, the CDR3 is TGTGCCAGCTCGGACAGGGATCTAGTGGTTGGAAACATTCAGTACTTC. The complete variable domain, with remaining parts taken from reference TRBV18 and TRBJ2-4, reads NAGVMQNPRHLVRRRGQEARLRCSPMKGHSHVYWYRQLPEEGLKFMVYLQKENIIDESGMPKERFSAEFPKEGPSILRIQQVVRGDSAAYFCASSDRDLVVGNIQYFGAGTRLSVL.

The CDR3 sequence: CASTPGTGNYGYTF. The CDR3 nucleotides are TGTGCCAGCACTCCCGGGACAGGCAACTATGGCTACACCTTC. This chain connects TRBV6-1 to TRBJ1-2, with 8 bases that match TRBD1. CDR3 length equals 14 residues. V lost 7 bases to trimming and J lost 2 bases; unmatched junction nucleotides: 6. CDR1 and CDR2 (germline): MNHNS, SASEGT.

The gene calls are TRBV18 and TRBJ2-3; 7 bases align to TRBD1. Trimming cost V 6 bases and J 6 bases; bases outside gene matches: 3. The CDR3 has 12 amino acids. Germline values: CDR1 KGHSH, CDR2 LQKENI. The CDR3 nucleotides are TGTGCCAGCTCGCAACAGGGGGATACGCAGTATTTT. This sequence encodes CASSQQGDTQYF.

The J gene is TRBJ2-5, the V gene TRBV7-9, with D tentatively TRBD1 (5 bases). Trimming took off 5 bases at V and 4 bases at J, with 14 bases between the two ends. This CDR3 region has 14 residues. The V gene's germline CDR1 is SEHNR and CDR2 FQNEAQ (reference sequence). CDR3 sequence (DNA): TGTGCCAGCAGCAAAGACAGTGCTGGAGAGACCCAGTACTTC. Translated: CASSKDSAGETQYF.